Sequencing of this T cell receptor (beta chain) was carried out in a study of blood T cells in healthy people across ages. Broader study findings: Age advanced and TCR beta diversity per million T cells fell, roughly linearly.

Primers used in a second PCR of roughly 6 to 12 cycles were a sample-barcoded 5' primer and a J-beta primer mix. TCRdb re-called the 5' RACE reads with MiXCR, one entry per CDR3 protein. The repertoire holds approximately 1.5 million distinct CDR3 sequences, with about 45% as singletons. Trimming left V 0 bases short and J 0 bases short, with 8 bases between. The CDR3 is made up of 14 amino acids. Germline V gene data show CDR1 as GTSNPN and CDR2 as SVGIG (reference sequence). As for this clonotype: Its antigen remains unidentified.

The specimen was blood. The gene calls are TRBV30 and TRBJ1-2; D uncertain. This TCR was recovered from a woman in her late teens or twenties in good health. In DNA form, the CDR3 reads TGTGCCTGGAGTGTGGTAGTCCCTAACTATGGCTACACCTTC. Protein sequence: CAWSVVVPNYGYTF. The full variable domain, with the rest looked up from reference TRBV30 and TRBJ1-2, is SQTIHQWPATLVQPVGSPLSLECTVEGTSNPNLYWYRQAAGRGLQLLFYSVGIGQISSEVPQNLSASRPQDRQFILSSKKLLLSDSGFYLCAWSVVVPNYGYTFGSGTRLTVV.